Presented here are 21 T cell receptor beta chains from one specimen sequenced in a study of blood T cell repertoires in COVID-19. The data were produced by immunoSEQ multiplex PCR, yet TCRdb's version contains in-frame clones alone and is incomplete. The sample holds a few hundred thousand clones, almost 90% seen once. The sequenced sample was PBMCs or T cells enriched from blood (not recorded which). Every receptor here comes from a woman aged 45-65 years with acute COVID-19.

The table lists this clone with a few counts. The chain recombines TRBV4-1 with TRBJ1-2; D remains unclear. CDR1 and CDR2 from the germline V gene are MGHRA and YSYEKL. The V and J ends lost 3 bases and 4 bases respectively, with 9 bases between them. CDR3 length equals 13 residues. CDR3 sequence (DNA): TGCGCCAGCAGCCACGTTCGGAGCTATGGCTACACCTTC. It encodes CASSHVRSYGYTF.

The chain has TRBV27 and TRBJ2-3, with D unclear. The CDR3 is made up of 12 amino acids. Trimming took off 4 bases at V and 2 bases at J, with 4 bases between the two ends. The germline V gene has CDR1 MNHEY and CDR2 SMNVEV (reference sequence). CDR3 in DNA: TGTGCCAGCAGTTCAGTCACAGATACGCAGTATTTT. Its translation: CASSSVTDTQYF.

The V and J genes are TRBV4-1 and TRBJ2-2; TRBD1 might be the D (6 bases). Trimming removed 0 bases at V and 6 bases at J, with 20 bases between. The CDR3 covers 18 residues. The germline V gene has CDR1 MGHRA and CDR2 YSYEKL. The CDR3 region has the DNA TGCGCCAGCAGCCAAGAGGGCAGGGGTTCGGTAACTGCCGGGGAGCTGTTTTTT. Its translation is CASSQEGRGSVTAGELFF.

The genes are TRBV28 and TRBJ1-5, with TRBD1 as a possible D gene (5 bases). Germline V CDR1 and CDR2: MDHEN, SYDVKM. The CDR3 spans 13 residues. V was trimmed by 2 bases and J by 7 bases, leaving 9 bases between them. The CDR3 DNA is TGTGCCAGCAGTTTAGGGGGGTGGCAGCCCCAGCATTTT. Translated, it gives CASSLGGWQPQHF. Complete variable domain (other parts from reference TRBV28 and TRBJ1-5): DVKVTQSSRYLVKRTGEKVFLECVQDMDHENMFWYRQDPGLGLRLIYFSYDVKMKEKGDIPEGYSVSREKKERFSLILESASTNQTSMYLCASSLGGWQPQHFGDGTRLSIL.

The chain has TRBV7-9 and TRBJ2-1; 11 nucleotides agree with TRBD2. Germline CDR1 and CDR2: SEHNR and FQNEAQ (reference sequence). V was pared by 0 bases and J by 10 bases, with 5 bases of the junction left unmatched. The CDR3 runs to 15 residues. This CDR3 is CASSLALAGVGEQFF. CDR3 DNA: TGTGCCAGCAGCTTAGCACTAGCGGGAGTAGGAGAGCAGTTCTTC.

The DNA of the CDR3 is TGTGCCAGCAGCGGGGCGAACACTGAAGCTTTCTTT. This encodes CASSGANTEAFF. The chain combines TRBV7-4 with TRBJ1-1, with D possibly matching TRBD1 (5 bases). The V and J ends lost 5 bases and 1 base respectively, with 5 bases between them. Germline lookup yields CDR1 SGHVT and CDR2 SQSDAQ. The CDR3 is 12 amino acids.

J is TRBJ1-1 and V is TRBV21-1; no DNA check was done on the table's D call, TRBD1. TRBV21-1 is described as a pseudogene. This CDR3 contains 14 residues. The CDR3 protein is CASSIGQGYTEAFF. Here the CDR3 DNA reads TGTGCCAGCAGCATAGGACAGGGTTACACTGAAGCTTTCTTT.

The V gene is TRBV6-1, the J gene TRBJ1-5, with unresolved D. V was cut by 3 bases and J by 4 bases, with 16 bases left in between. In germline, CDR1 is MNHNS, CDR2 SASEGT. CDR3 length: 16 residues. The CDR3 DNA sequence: TGTGCCAGCAGTGACAACATTTGGAGCGGGAATCAGCCCCAGCATTTT. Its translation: CASSDNIWSGNQPQHF.

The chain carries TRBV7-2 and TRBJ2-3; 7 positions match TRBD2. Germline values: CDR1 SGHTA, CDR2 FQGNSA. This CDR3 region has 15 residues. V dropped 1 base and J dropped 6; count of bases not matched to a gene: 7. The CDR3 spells CASSLVSAGEDTQYF. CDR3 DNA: TGTGCCAGCAGCTTAGTGTCGGCGGGAGAGGATACGCAGTATTTT.

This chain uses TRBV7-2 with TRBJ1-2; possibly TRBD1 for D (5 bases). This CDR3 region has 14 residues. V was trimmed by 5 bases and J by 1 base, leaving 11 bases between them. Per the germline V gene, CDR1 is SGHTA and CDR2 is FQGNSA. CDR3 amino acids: CASSTTQDNYGYTF. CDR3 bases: TGTGCCAGCAGCACTACACAGGATAACTATGGCTACACCTTC.

The CDR3 sequence is CASSKGQGEGYTF. The CDR3 nucleotides read TGTGCCAGCAGCAAAGGACAGGGCGAGGGCTACACCTTC. The V call is TRBV12-3 or TRBV12-4, the J call TRBJ1-2; 8 positions agree with TRBD1. V shed 6 bases and J 8 bases; nucleotides not matched to a gene: 8. The CDR3 length is 13 residues.

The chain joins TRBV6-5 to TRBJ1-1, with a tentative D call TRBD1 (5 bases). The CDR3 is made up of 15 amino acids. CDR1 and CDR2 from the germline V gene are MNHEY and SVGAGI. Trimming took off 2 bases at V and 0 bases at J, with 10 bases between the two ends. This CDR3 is CASSYQPTVNTEAFF. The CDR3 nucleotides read TGTGCCAGCAGTTACCAGCCGACAGTGAACACTGAAGCTTTCTTT.

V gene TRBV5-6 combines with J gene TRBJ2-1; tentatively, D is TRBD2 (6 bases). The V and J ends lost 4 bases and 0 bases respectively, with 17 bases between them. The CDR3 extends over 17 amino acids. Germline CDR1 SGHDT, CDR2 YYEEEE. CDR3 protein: CASSPAGRRSSYNEQFF. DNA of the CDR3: TGTGCCAGCAGCCCCGCGGGGCGGAGGAGCTCCTACAATGAGCAGTTCTTC. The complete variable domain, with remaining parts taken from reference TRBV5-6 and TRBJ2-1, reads DAGVTQSPTHLIKTRGQQVTLRCSPKSGHDTVSWYQQALGQGPQFIFQYYEEEERQRGNFPDRFSGHQFPNYSSELNVNALLLGDSALYLCASSPAGRRSSYNEQFFGPGTRLTVL.

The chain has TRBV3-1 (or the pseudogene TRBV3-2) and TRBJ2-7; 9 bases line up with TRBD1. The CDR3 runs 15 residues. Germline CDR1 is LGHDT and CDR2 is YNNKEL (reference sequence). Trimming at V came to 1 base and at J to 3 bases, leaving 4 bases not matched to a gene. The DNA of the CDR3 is TGTGCCAGCAGCCAAGTCGGGACAGGGCTCTACGAGCAGTACTTC. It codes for CASSQVGTGLYEQYF.

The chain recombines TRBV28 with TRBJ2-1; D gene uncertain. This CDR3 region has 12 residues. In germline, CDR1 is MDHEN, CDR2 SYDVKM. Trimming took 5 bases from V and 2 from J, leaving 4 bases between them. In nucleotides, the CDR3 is TGTGCCAGCAGTGTAACCTACAATGAGCAGTTCTTC. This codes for CASSVTYNEQFF.

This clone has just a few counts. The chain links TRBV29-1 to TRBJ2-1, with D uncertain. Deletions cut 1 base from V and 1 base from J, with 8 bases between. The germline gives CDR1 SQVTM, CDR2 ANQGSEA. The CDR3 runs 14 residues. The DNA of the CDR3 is TGCAGCGTTGAAGTAGCTAAATCCTACAATGAGCAGTTCTTC. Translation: CSVEVAKSYNEQFF.

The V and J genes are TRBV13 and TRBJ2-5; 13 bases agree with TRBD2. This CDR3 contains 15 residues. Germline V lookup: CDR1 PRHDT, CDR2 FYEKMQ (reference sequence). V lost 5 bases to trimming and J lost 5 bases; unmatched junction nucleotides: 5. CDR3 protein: CASSPRTSGSETQYF. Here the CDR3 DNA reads TGTGCCAGCAGCCCGCGGACTAGCGGGAGTGAGACCCAGTACTTC. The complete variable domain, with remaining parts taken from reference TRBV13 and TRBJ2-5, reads AAGVIQSPRHLIKEKRETATLKCYPIPRHDTVYWYQQGPGQDPQFLISFYEKMQSDKGSIPDRFSAQQFSDYHSELNMSSLELGDSALYFCASSPRTSGSETQYFGPGTRLLVL.

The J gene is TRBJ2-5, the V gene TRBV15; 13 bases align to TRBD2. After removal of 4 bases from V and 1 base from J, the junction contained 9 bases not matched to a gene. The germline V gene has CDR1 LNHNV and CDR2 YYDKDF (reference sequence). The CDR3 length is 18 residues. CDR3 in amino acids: CATSTTTSGRALQETQYF. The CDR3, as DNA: TGTGCCACCAGCACAACCACTAGCGGGAGGGCCCTCCAAGAGACCCAGTACTTC.

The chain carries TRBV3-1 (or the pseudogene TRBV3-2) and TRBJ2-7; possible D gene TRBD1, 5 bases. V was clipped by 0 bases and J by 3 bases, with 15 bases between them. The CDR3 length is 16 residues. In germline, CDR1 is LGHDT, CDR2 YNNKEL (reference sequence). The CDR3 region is CASSQESTVKYYEQYF. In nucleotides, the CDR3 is TGTGCCAGCAGCCAAGAATCGACAGTGAAGTACTACGAGCAGTACTTC.

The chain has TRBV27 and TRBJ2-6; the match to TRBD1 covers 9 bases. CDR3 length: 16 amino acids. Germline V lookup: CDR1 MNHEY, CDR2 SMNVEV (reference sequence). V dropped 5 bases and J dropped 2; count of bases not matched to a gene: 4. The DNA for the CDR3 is TGTGCCAGCAGTGTGGGACAGGGAACTGGGGCCAACGTCCTGACTTTC. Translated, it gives CASSVGQGTGANVLTF.

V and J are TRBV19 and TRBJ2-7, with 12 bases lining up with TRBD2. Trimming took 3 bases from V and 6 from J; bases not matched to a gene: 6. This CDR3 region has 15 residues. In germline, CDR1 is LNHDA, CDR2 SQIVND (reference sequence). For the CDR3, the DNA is TGTGCCAGTAGTATCGACGGACTAGCGGGACGCGAGCAGTACTTC. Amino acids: CASSIDGLAGREQYF.